This T cell receptor (beta chain) was documented in a study of regulatory T cells in long-lasting Graves disease. Study-level information: Those Graves' patients who were newly diagnosed had been on antithyroid drugs under 3 months.

Study outcomes and limitations: TRBV28, TRBJ1-2 and TRBJ2-5 were segments that persistent disease favored. Newly diagnosed Graves' patients had higher TCR diversity than persistent ones.

The time point is: newly diagnosed GD, antithyroid drugs for less than 3 months. RNA extracted from PBMCs served as the sequencing template. The V gene's germline CDR1 is SGHAT and CDR2 FQDESV (reference sequence). The CDR3 sequence is 14 residues long. Arm-PCR of CDR3 regions with iRepertoire HTBI primers generated TCR beta libraries. Each CDR3 protein gets one entry after TCRdb re-called the multiplex PCR reads with MiXCR. The sample has around 480,000 distinct CDR3 sequences; roughly 16% are singletons. This clonotype was counted between two and nine times. Its antigen is not known. This likely traces to a read error, being one base from a far larger clone. The sample also formed part of further work on T cells in Graves' hyperthyroidism and ophthalmopathy. Per that paper: Researchers defined stable Graves' hyperthyroidism as no ophthalmopathy progression within 18 months.

The sequence was obtained from a woman aged 40 to 65 with Graves disease. The sequences come from peripheral blood mononuclear cells (PBMCs), collected at new diagnosis, from a patient treated with antithyroid drugs. V is TRBV11-1 and J is TRBJ2-7, with 8 nucleotides matching TRBD2. The CDR3 nucleotides read TGTGCCAGCGGCTTAGTTAGCGGGAACTACGAGCAGTACTTC. Translating it yields CASGLVSGNYEQYF.